This T cell receptor beta chain was recorded in a study of human T cells and chemical hapten exposure. This clonotype was counted ten times or more. The time point: patch test 3, about 24 weeks after DPC sensitization. The treatment here: therapeutic diphenylcyclopropenone sensitization with weekly scalp DPC. TCRdb called the RACE reads again in MiXCR, with one record for every CDR3 protein. The table lists more than 150,000 distinct CDR3 sequences, about 25% of them singletons, with roughly 2.5% in the top ten. The ends were cut back, 5 bases at V and 9 bases at J, with 11 bases in the middle. Germline values: CDR1 MDHEN, CDR2 SYDVKM. This CDR3 has 12 residues.

Sequences were derived from whole blood, sampled in connection with sensitization to the hapten diphenylcyclopropenone (DPC). This TCR was recovered from a woman aged 40 to 50 with alopecia areata. Some clones in this sample may be carry-over from other donors' samples. This sequence joins TRBV28 and TRBJ1-5, with D unresolved. The CDR3, as DNA: TGTGCCAGCAGTCTACCCCGAGGGCCCCAGCATTTT. It yields the protein CASSLPRGPQHF. The whole variable domain, remainder taken from reference TRBV28 and TRBJ1-5, is DVKVTQSSRYLVKRTGEKVFLECVQDMDHENMFWYRQDPGLGLRLIYFSYDVKMKEKGDIPEGYSVSREKKERFSLILESASTNQTSMYLCASSLPRGPQHFGDGTRLSIL.